The 9 T cell receptor beta chains reported below all come from one sample, sequenced in a study of shared clonotypes between healthy human individuals. Using immunoSEQ multiplex PCR, the repertoire was profiled, and TCRdb retains in-frame clones only, with some absent. The profile shows roughly 650,000 clones, approximately 96% of them singletons. Naive CD8 cells lacked CD45RO, underwent positive selection for CCR7 and left out terminally differentiated effector memory CD45RA+ cells. The sequenced sample consisted of naive CD8+ T cells sorted from blood. Receptors originate from a woman in her twenties or thirties in good health.

V usage is TRBV11-2 and J usage is TRBJ2-1; 13 bases agree with TRBD2. V lost 5 bases and J lost 11; bases outside the gene matches: 9. Looked up from germline, CDR1 is SGHAT and CDR2 is FQNNGV. The CDR3 spans 15 residues. The CDR3: CASSKLAGGPRKQFF. The CDR3 region has the DNA TGTGCCAGCAGCAAACTAGCGGGAGGGCCCCGGAAGCAGTTCTTC.

The V call is TRBV7-8, the J call TRBJ2-7, with D maybe TRBD2 (6 bases). Germline CDR1 SGHVS, CDR2 FQNEAQ. CDR3 length: 18 amino acids. V was clipped by 5 bases and J by 0 bases, with 23 bases between them. The CDR3: CASSVPPIASRDSYEQYF. The CDR3 region has the DNA TGTGCCAGCAGCGTCCCCCCCATCGCGTCGCGGGACTCCTACGAGCAGTACTTC. The entire variable domain, with the rest obtained from reference TRBV7-8 and TRBJ2-7, is as follows: GAGVSQSPRYKVAKRGQDVALRCDPISGHVSLFWYQQALGQGPEFLTYFQNEAQLDKSGLPSDRFFAERPEGSVSTLKIQRTQQEDSAVYLCASSVPPIASRDSYEQYFGPGTRLTVT.

CDR3 amino acids: CASSQQGLHLAQHF. The CDR3 DNA reads as TGTGCCAGCAGCCAACAGGGGTTGCATTTGGCCCAGCATTTT. The rearrangement links TRBV27 to TRBJ1-5; 7 bases line up with TRBD1. CDR3 length: 14 amino acids. V was clipped by 6 bases and J by 11 bases; unmatched bases: 13. CDR1 and CDR2 from the germline V gene are MNHEY and SMNVEV (reference sequence).

V gene TRBV7-7 combines with J gene TRBJ2-5; 9 nucleotides match TRBD2. This CDR3 region has 16 residues. Per germline, CDR1 SSHAT and CDR2 FNYEAQ (reference sequence). The V segment lost 4 bases and the J segment 3 bases; nucleotides outside the gene matches: 9. CDR3 amino acids: CASSSVPPSGKETQYF. CDR3 nucleotides: TGTGCCAGCAGCTCCGTCCCCCCTAGCGGGAAAGAGACCCAGTACTTC.

The V call is TRBV14, the J call TRBJ2-7; 12 nucleotides line up with TRBD2. This CDR3 contains 14 residues. Germline V lookup: CDR1 SGHDN, CDR2 FVKESK. With 5 bases clipped from V and 4 bases from J, the junction kept 3 bases outside the gene matches. CDR3 protein: CASSSLAGGYEQYF. DNA of the CDR3: TGTGCCAGCAGCTCTCTAGCGGGGGGGTACGAGCAGTACTTC. The complete variable domain, with remaining parts taken from reference TRBV14 and TRBJ2-7, reads EAGVTQFPSHSVIEKGQTVTLRCDPISGHDNLYWYRRVMGKEIKFLLHFVKESKQDESGMPNNRFLAERTGGTYSTLKVQPAELEDSGVYFCASSSLAGGYEQYFGPGTRLTVT.

This chain connects TRBV19 to TRBJ1-5, with a tentative D call TRBD1 (5 bases). The CDR3 consists of 17 residues. Germline values: CDR1 LNHDA, CDR2 SQIVND (reference sequence). The V end lost 5 bases, the J end lost 0 bases, and 17 bases lay between the germline ends. CDR3 in DNA: TGTGCCAGTAGTGCTAGGGACGTTAGAGATAGCAATCAGCCCCAGCATTTT. It codes for CASSARDVRDSNQPQHF.

This chain uses TRBV11-3 with TRBJ2-7; 11 bases are shared with TRBD2. The V and J ends lost 5 bases and 1 base, in that order; junction bases with no gene match: 7. The germline V gene encodes CDR1 SGHNT and CDR2 YENEEA. CDR3 size: 16 residues. The CDR3 DNA reads as TGTGCCAGCAGCACTACCGGGACTAGCGGTTCCTACGAGCAGTACTTC. Translating it yields CASSTTGTSGSYEQYF.

This rearrangement joins TRBV6-5 to TRBJ2-7; 7 bases agree with TRBD2. Germline loops: CDR1 MNHEY, CDR2 SVGAGI. V lost 4 bases to trimming and J lost 0 bases; unmatched junction nucleotides: 3. CDR3 length: 14 amino acids. CDR3: CASSWSSGSYEQYF. The CDR3 region has the DNA TGTGCCAGCAGTTGGTCTAGCGGCTCCTACGAGCAGTACTTC.

The rearrangement joins TRBV27 to TRBJ1-4, with 7 bases fitting TRBD1. Germline V CDR1 and CDR2: MNHEY, SMNVEV (reference sequence). J was trimmed by 7 bases and V by 6 bases; bases with no gene match: 2. CDR3 length: 12 amino acids. This CDR3 reads CASSDRAEKLFF. The CDR3 region has the DNA TGTGCCAGCAGCGACAGGGCTGAAAAACTGTTTTTT.